This TCR beta chain derives from a study of metastatic and nonmetastatic thyroid tumors. The wider study: Where malignant and benign thyroid patients were concerned, repertoires were compared across blood and tumor or nodule tissue.

Each patient went into thyroid surgery without having received any treatment. Overall study findings and caveats: Malignant thyroid tumors reportedly had TCR beta diversity that was significantly higher than in benign nodules, in blood and tumor.

Trimming shortened V by 0 bases and J by 0 bases, and 9 bases separated the two germline ends. The germline V gene has CDR1 SGHDN and CDR2 FVKESK. This CDR3 has 16 residues. In the source study's methods: A classifier for distant metastasis in papillary thyroid cancer was constructed using CDR3 differences observed across clinicopathological groups. With MiXCR, TCRdb reprocessed the PCR reads. TCRdb, not the authors, supplied the V and J calls. This sample yields almost 70,000 clones, of which 13% to 15% are seen a single time; around 7% belongs to the top ten. This clone was seen ten or more times. Its specificity is unknown.

The specimen sequenced was blood. The genes are TRBV14 and TRBJ1-3; D is unclear. The origin of this receptor is a male donor with papillary thyroid cancer or a benign thyroid nodule (not recorded which). Some clones in this sample may be carry-over from other donors' samples. CDR3 coding DNA: TGTGCCAGCAGCCAAGATCCTTCAGCCTCTGGAAACACCATATATTTT. Translated: CASSQDPSASGNTIYF.